This TCR beta chain was obtained from a study of STAT3 mutations in large granular lymphocyte leukemia. Comment on this clone: Its antigen is unidentified.

General observations from the study: In T-cell large granular lymphocyte leukemia, about half of patients showed multiple immunodominant subclonotypes. No sample exists from the first appearance of each clone. All newly emerging clones after therapy were STAT3 wild type. In several patients, dominant TCR clone burden exceeded STAT3 mutant burden.

TCRbeta libraries averaged roughly 40,000 productive templates per sample. Produced via immunoSEQ multiplex PCR; TCRdb's table is partial and in-frame only. The sample has 35,000 to 50,000 clones, 80% to 90% seen once; the top ten hold about 0.45%. Losses at the gene ends were 4 bases for V and 0 bases for J; bases not matched to a gene: 5. The CDR3 is 15 residues long. Germline CDR1 and CDR2: SGHNT and YYREEE (reference sequence). The receptor was isolated from a human donor with T large granular lymphocyte leukemia. Some clones in this sample may be carry-over from other donors' samples. This sequence joins TRBV5-4 and TRBJ1-1; 8 positions agree with TRBD1. Sequenced sample: PBMCs. Here the CDR3 DNA reads TGTGCCAGCAGCCCCCCGACAGGGGTGAACACTGAAGCTTTCTTT. Translation: CASSPPTGVNTEAFF.